This TCR beta chain was documented in a study of T cell repertoires in cytomegalovirus infection. Looking at the study overall: Selection of CMV epitopes for the study included recently identified HLA-C-restricted and well-studied HLA-B-restricted ones. CMV infection and matching HLA type were both indicated by public TCR beta signatures.

Remarks on this clonotype: Its specificity is not known.

Notes on the study in general: It was HLA-C-restricted CMV-specific TCR beta clonotypes that dominated the response ex vivo. The study identified carriers of CMV plus the relevant HLA from cumulative public TCR beta family frequency.

TCRdb ran MiXCR on the reads and lists one entry per CDR3 protein. The sample has some 560,000 distinct CDR3 sequences, around 40% seen once. The sequencing here drew on cultured PBMCs, taken from culture after CMV antigen stimulation. The receptor was isolated from a human donor in good health (CMV status not recorded). Some clones in this sample may be carry-over from other donors' samples.

The CDR3 nucleotides read TGTGCCAGCAGCACCGGCTTGGCTCCGCACTCCTACGAGCAGTACTTC. Translating it yields CASSTGLAPHSYEQYF. The chain combines TRBV7-2 with TRBJ2-7; D is undetermined. Trimming shortened V by 5 bases and J by 0 bases, and 17 bases separated the two germline ends. Germline V gene sequence: CDR1 SGHTA, CDR2 FQGNSA. CDR3 length equals 16 residues.